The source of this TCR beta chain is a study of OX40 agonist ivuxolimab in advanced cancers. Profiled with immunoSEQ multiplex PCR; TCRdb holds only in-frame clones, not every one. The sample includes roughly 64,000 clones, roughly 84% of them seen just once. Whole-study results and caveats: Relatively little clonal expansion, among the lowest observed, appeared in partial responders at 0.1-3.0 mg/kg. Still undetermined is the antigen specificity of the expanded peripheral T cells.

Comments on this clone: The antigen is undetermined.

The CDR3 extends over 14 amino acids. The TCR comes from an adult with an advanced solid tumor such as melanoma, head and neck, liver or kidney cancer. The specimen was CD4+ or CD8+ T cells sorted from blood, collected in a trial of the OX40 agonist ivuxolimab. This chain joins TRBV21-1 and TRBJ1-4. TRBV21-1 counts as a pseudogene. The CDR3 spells CASSKSATNEKLFF. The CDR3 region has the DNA TGTGCCAGCAGCAAATCTGCAACTAATGAAAAACTGTTTTTT.